A single sample gave rise to the 22 T cell receptor beta chains below, sequenced in a study of beta chain features in type 1 diabetes. Expressed TCRB transcripts were sequenced after all isolated RNA was converted to cDNA. Libraries were prepared by immunoSEQ multiplex PCR; TCRdb keeps only in-frame clonotypes and omits some of them. The sample carries 680,000 or so clones, about 14% recorded once. Material: naive CD4+ T cells from blood. The receptors stem from a man between 18 and 29 years old in good health.

This clone was counted only a few times. An end of the junction differs from the germline gene, which may be a read error. At the DNA level, this CDR3 is encoded by other sequences in the same sample as well. The J gene is TRBJ2-3, the V gene TRBV6-1; a possible D gene is TRBD2 (5 bases). The CDR3 runs to 15 residues. Germline-derived CDR1 and CDR2 are MNHNS and SASEGT. The CDR3 loop is CASSARTGSTDTQYF. The CDR3 DNA reads TGCGCCAGCAGTGCAAGGACTGGGAGCACAGATACGCAGTATTTT.

The chain employs TRBV28 and TRBJ1-5; D not certain. From germline, CDR1 is MDHEN and CDR2 SYDVKM. Trimming pared 4 bases from V and 6 bases from J, leaving 16 bases between. The CDR3 totals 15 residues. The chain's CDR3 is CASSSQAGRGQPQHF. The CDR3 DNA follows: TGTGCCAGCAGTTCCCAGGCAGGACGGGGTCAGCCCCAGCATTTT.

The sample holds a few counts of this clone. The rearrangement uses TRBV9 and TRBJ2-1, with 7 bases that match TRBD1. V dropped 5 bases and J dropped 8; count of bases not matched to a gene: 16. The CDR3 covers 16 residues. CDR1 is SGDLS and CDR2 is YYNGEE in the germline V gene. The chain's CDR3 is CASRSPGQPGIYEQFF. The DNA of the CDR3 is TGTGCCAGCAGGTCACCGGGACAGCCGGGAATTTATGAGCAGTTCTTC.

This clone has only a few counts. V usage is TRBV5-4 and J usage is TRBJ2-1, with D perhaps matching TRBD2 (7 bases). This CDR3 is 16 amino acids long. Trimming shortened V by 4 bases and J by 8 bases, and 22 bases separated the two germline ends. Per the germline V gene, CDR1 is SGHNT and CDR2 is YYREEE (reference sequence). Written as DNA, the CDR3 is TGTGCCAGCAGCCATGGAGGGGGGAGGGTAGACTATGAGCAGTTCTTC. Its protein is CASSHGGGRVDYEQFF.

This clone was detected a few times. V is TRBV29-1 and J is TRBJ2-7; perhaps TRBD2 as D (7 bases). Germline loops: CDR1 SQVTM, CDR2 ANQGSEA. Trimming removed 3 bases from V and 0 bases from J, with 12 bases in between. The CDR3 sequence is 14 residues long. CDR3 DNA sequence: TGCAGCGTTGATGGGAGGGGGGGCTCCTACGAGCAGTACTTC. Translation: CSVDGRGGSYEQYF.

The chain links TRBV6-5 to TRBJ1-3, with TRBD1 identical over 8 bases. Germline assignment: CDR1 MNHEY and CDR2 SVGAGI. Losses at the gene ends were 6 bases for V and 2 bases for J; bases not matched to a gene: 3. The length of the CDR3 is 14 residues. The DNA of the CDR3 is TGTGCCAGCAGCGCGACAGGGGCTGGAAACACCATATATTTT. Translating it yields CASSATGAGNTIYF.

This clone was observed a few times. The CDR3 DNA is TGCAGCGTTGAGAAGGTTTGGTCTGGAAACACCATATATTTT. It translates to CSVEKVWSGNTIYF. This chain links TRBV29-1 with TRBJ1-3; D remains unclear. Germline V gene data show CDR1 as SQVTM and CDR2 as ANQGSEA. Trimming removed 3 bases at V and 1 base at J, with 10 bases between. The CDR3 spans 14 residues. Supplemented by reference TRBV29-1 and TRBJ1-3, the full variable domain reads SAVISQKPSRDICQRGTSLTIQCQVDSQVTMMFWYRQQPGQSLTLIATANQGSEATYESGFVIDKFPISRPNLTFSTLTVSNMSPEDSSIYLCSVEKVWSGNTIYFGEGSWLTVV.

The chain combines TRBV27 with TRBJ2-1; D ambiguous. The V end lost 2 bases, the J end lost 10 bases, and 15 bases lay between the germline ends. CDR1 is MNHEY and CDR2 is SMNVEV in the germline V gene (reference sequence). The CDR3 is 14 residues long. This CDR3 is CASSLQAATREQFF. CDR3 nucleotide sequence: TGTGCCAGCAGTTTACAGGCAGCAACCCGGGAGCAGTTCTTC.

The chain links TRBV27 to TRBJ2-7, with D tentatively TRBD1 (6 bases). Between the trimmed V and J ends, which lost 7 bases and 0 bases, there was a span of 22 bases. Germline V lookup: CDR1 MNHEY, CDR2 SMNVEV (reference sequence). The CDR3 contains 17 residues. CDR3 DNA sequence: TGTGCCAGCATCTCCCGGGACACAAACTCGGGCTCCTACGAGCAGTACTTC. Its translation is CASISRDTNSGSYEQYF.

This clone was counted only a few times. J is TRBJ2-7 and V is TRBV28; TRBD2 agrees at 7 bases. Germline CDR1 reads MDHEN; CDR2 reads SYDVKM. V dropped 4 bases and J dropped 5; count of bases not matched to a gene: 8. CDR3 length: 14 amino acids. The CDR3 reads CASSSKKRGHEQYF. For the CDR3, the DNA is TGTGCCAGCAGTTCAAAGAAGCGGGGACACGAGCAGTACTTC.

This clone was seen a few times. In DNA, the CDR3 is TGTGCCAGCAGCTTAGGGGGGACAGGGACTGAAGCTTTCTTT. As protein: CASSLGGTGTEAFF. The chain has TRBV11-2 and TRBJ1-1, with 9 bases aligning to TRBD1. The J segment lost 5 bases and the V segment lost 1 base, leaving 2 bases of the junction unmatched. The length of the CDR3 is 14 residues. The germline V gene encodes CDR1 SGHAT and CDR2 FQNNGV.

This clone came up a few times. The chain links TRBV13 to TRBJ2-7; possible D gene TRBD2, 5 bases. Germline CDR1 reads PRHDT; CDR2 reads FYEKMQ (reference sequence). Trimming removed 6 bases at V and 3 bases at J, with 15 bases between. This CDR3 is 14 amino acids long. The CDR3 region is CASRARGVGYEQYF. CDR3 bases: TGTGCCAGCAGGGCCCGGGGAGTTGGCTACGAGCAGTACTTC. The full variable domain, with the rest looked up from reference TRBV13 and TRBJ2-7, is AAGVIQSPRHLIKEKRETATLKCYPIPRHDTVYWYQQGPGQDPQFLISFYEKMQSDKGSIPDRFSAQQFSDYHSELNMSSLELGDSALYFCASRARGVGYEQYFGPGTRLTVT.

The rearrangement links TRBV5-1 to TRBJ1-1, with TRBD1 as a possible D gene (5 bases). Germline CDR1 reads SGHRS; CDR2 reads YFSETQ. V was clipped by 4 bases and J by 6 bases, with 19 bases between them. The CDR3 is made up of 15 amino acids. The chain's CDR3 is CASSSYGDLGSEAFF. CDR3 DNA sequence: TGCGCCAGCAGCAGTTATGGGGACCTGGGGTCTGAAGCTTTCTTT.

This clone was recorded a few times. The chain carries TRBV18 and TRBJ2-1, with 14 nucleotides matching TRBD2. This CDR3 spans 16 amino acids. Germline CDR1 is KGHSH and CDR2 is LQKENI. The V and J ends lost 6 bases and 5 bases, in that order; junction bases with no gene match: 6. As DNA, the CDR3 is TGTGCCAGCTCGTACCGGACTAGCGGGAGGAACAATGAGCAGTTCTTC. This translates into CASSYRTSGRNNEQFF.

This clone appeared a few times. The chain employs TRBV5-1 and TRBJ2-2; 10 positions agree with TRBD2. Germline V lookup: CDR1 SGHRS, CDR2 YFSETQ. The CDR3 runs to 20 residues. Losses at the gene ends were 1 base for V and 2 bases for J; bases not matched to a gene: 14. CDR3: CASSLTPGSGGKTNTGELFF. The CDR3 DNA reads as TGCGCCAGCAGCTTGACCCCGGGTAGCGGGGGGAAGACAAACACCGGGGAGCTGTTTTTT.

This clone was counted only a few times. The V call is TRBV7-2, the J call TRBJ1-1; D possibly corresponds to TRBD1 (5 bases). The V end lost 6 bases, the J end lost 10 bases, and 18 bases lay between the germline ends. The germline V gene encodes CDR1 SGHTA and CDR2 FQGNSA. The CDR3 contains 13 residues. CDR3 in amino acids: CASSTGRDLRAFF. CDR3 nucleotide sequence: TGTGCCAGCAGTACCGGCCGGGACCTCAGAGCTTTCTTT.

The table lists this clone with a few counts. Other DNA sequences in the sample encode the same CDR3. The CDR3 sequence is CASRGGTEAFF. In DNA form, the CDR3 reads TGTGCCAGCCGGGGCGGCACTGAAGCTTTCTTT. The genes are TRBV2 and TRBJ1-1, with D maybe TRBD1 (5 bases). Germline V gene lookup returns CDR1 SNHLY and CDR2 FYNNEI. The CDR3 covers 11 residues. The ends were cut back, 8 bases at V and 4 bases at J, with 8 bases in the middle.

As regards this clone: This same CDR3 is encoded by further DNA sequences in the sample. V usage is TRBV9 and J usage is TRBJ2-1; D is unclear. V was cut by 2 bases and J by 2 bases, with 5 bases left in between. The V gene's germline CDR1 is SGDLS and CDR2 YYNGEE. This CDR3 comprises 13 residues. The CDR3 is CASSVATYNEQFF. DNA of the CDR3: TGTGCCAGCAGCGTTGCAACCTACAATGAGCAGTTCTTC.

The sample holds a few counts of this clone. This chain uses TRBV7-3 with TRBJ2-7; D ambiguous. The CDR3 consists of 16 residues. The V and J ends lost 1 base and 1 base respectively, with 14 bases between them. Germline V gene data show CDR1 as SGHTA and CDR2 as FQGTGA. The CDR3 protein is CASSLSPSSGSYEQYF. The CDR3 DNA follows: TGTGCCAGCAGCTTAAGCCCCTCTTCCGGGTCCTACGAGCAGTACTTC.

The chain combines TRBV5-5 with TRBJ2-5, with D perhaps TRBD1 (6 bases). This CDR3 region has 13 residues. Per the germline V gene, CDR1 is SGHKS and CDR2 is YYEKEE (reference sequence). V lost 4 bases and J 2 bases, leaving 9 bases between the germline ends. The CDR3: CASSIGQQETQYF. The CDR3 DNA reads as TGTGCCAGCAGCATAGGACAGCAAGAGACCCAGTACTTC. Looking up the rest from reference TRBV5-5 and TRBJ2-5 gives the full variable domain: DAGVTQSPTHLIKTRGQQVTLRCSPISGHKSVSWYQQVLGQGPQFIFQYYEKEERGRGNFPDRFSARQFPNYSSELNVNALLLGDSALYLCASSIGQQETQYFGPGTRLLVL.

This chain joins TRBV18 and TRBJ1-2; TRBD1 might be the D (5 bases). Between the trimmed V and J ends, which lost 3 bases and 2 bases, there was a span of 10 bases. The CDR3 loop spans 14 amino acids. Per the germline V gene, CDR1 is KGHSH and CDR2 is LQKENI. The chain's CDR3 is CASSPADINYGYTF. In nucleotides, the CDR3 is TGTGCCAGCTCACCCGCGGACATCAACTATGGCTACACCTTC. Full variable domain (outside the CDR3, taken from reference TRBV18 and TRBJ1-2): NAGVMQNPRHLVRRRGQEARLRCSPMKGHSHVYWYRQLPEEGLKFMVYLQKENIIDESGMPKERFSAEFPKEGPSILRIQQVVRGDSAAYFCASSPADINYGYTFGSGTRLTVV.

V usage is TRBV7-3 and J usage is TRBJ1-2; D gene unclear. The CDR3 spans 13 residues. Trimming shortened V by 5 bases and J by 8 bases, and 15 bases separated the two germline ends. Germline V gene data show CDR1 as SGHTA and CDR2 as FQGTGA. The CDR3 nucleotides are TGTGCCAGCAGCCTCTTAGGGTTTTTCGGCTACACCTTC. Protein: CASSLLGFFGYTF.